What follows are 17 T cell receptor beta chains derived from one specimen sequenced in a study of blood T cell repertoires in COVID-19 (dated by TCRdb to 2020 to 2021). The method was the immunoSEQ multiplex PCR assay. Held by TCRdb, this immuneACCESS table contains in-frame sequences only and omits some clones. Under half of the omission traces to an unresolved V gene where checked; the cause of the rest is unknown. For this sample there are about 36,000 clones; 85% appear just once. Around 14% of the sample is in the top ten clones. The sequencing input was peripheral blood. The receptors derive from a human donor in a cohort sampled during active COVID-19.

This clone was detected only a few times. The chain joins TRBV20-1 to TRBJ1-1, with no clear D. The length of the CDR3 is 13 residues. V was pared by 3 bases and J by 0 bases, with 8 bases between. Germline V CDR1 and CDR2: DFQATT, SNEGSKA (reference sequence). The CDR3 spells CSASRSLNTEAFF. The CDR3 region has the DNA TGCAGTGCTAGTCGGTCTCTGAACACTGAAGCTTTCTTT.

This clone was seen once. This chain links TRBV5-4 with TRBJ1-5; tentatively, D is TRBD1 (6 bases). This CDR3 contains 15 residues. Germline loops: CDR1 SGHNT, CDR2 YYREEE (reference sequence). V lost 4 bases, J lost 1 base, and 12 bases lay in between. The CDR3 region has the DNA TGTGCCAGCAGCATACAGGGTAGGAGCAATCAGCCCCAGCATTTT. This translates into CASSIQGRSNQPQHF.

The chain uses TRBV7-2 and TRBJ2-2; TRBD1 is a possible D gene (5 bases). The CDR3 extends over 15 amino acids. With 5 bases removed from V and 6 bases from J, the gap between germline ends came to 16 bases. Per the germline V gene, CDR1 is SGHTA and CDR2 is FQGNSA. The chain's CDR3 is CASSPMTAAAGELFF. The DNA for the CDR3 is TGTGCCAGCAGCCCAATGACAGCCGCGGCCGGGGAGCTGTTTTTT.

The chain recombines TRBV7-9 with TRBJ2-3, with a tentative D call TRBD1 (7 bases). Germline V gene lookup returns CDR1 SEHNR and CDR2 FQNEAQ (reference sequence). Trimming stripped 6 bases from V and 4 bases from J, with 11 bases between. The CDR3 is 13 residues long. The CDR3 bases are TGTGCCAGCAGGCGGGACAGATCAGATACGCAGTATTTT. The encoded protein is CASRRDRSDTQYF.

This chain links TRBV27 with TRBJ2-1; tentatively, D is TRBD1 (6 bases). Looked up from germline, CDR1 is MNHEY and CDR2 is SMNVEV (reference sequence). Deletions cut 7 bases from V and 3 bases from J, with 16 bases between. This CDR3 spans 15 amino acids. The CDR3 nucleotides read TGTGCCAGCAACGCCGACAGGTCAGACTACAATGAGCAGTTCTTC. Translating gives CASNADRSDYNEQFF.

The J gene is TRBJ2-7, the V gene TRBV19; 8 nucleotides align to TRBD2. With 1 base clipped from V and 2 bases from J, the junction kept 4 bases outside the gene matches. CDR3 size: 15 residues. Germline CDR1 is LNHDA and CDR2 is SQIVND (reference sequence). The DNA of the CDR3 is TGTGCCAGTAGTATAGTCTGGCGGGGGGCCTACGAGCAGTACTTC. It codes for CASSIVWRGAYEQYF.

This clone rates as medium-sized (0.01 to 0.1%). This chain uses TRBV2 with TRBJ2-3; tentatively, D is TRBD2 (6 bases). V lost 8 bases, J lost 1 base, and 13 bases lay in between. The CDR3 covers 14 residues. In germline, CDR1 is SNHLY, CDR2 FYNNEI. The CDR3 DNA reads as TGTGCCAGCCGAGGCGGGGAGGGCACAGATACGCAGTATTTT. This translates into CASRGGEGTDTQYF.

This clone was detected only a few times. J is TRBJ1-1 and V is TRBV6-4, with 8 bases aligning to TRBD1. The V gene's germline CDR1 is MRHNA and CDR2 SNTAGT. Trimming cost V 2 bases and J 3 bases; bases outside gene matches: 2. This CDR3 spans 14 amino acids. CDR3 in DNA: TGTGCCAGCAGTGACACGGACAGGGACACTGAAGCTTTCTTT. This gives the protein CASSDTDRDTEAFF.

The chain uses TRBV5-1 and TRBJ1-1; perhaps TRBD1 as D (5 bases). CDR3 length equals 15 residues. Germline CDR1 reads SGHRS; CDR2 reads YFSETQ. V was trimmed by 7 bases and J by 5 bases, leaving 21 bases between them. CDR3 DNA: TGCGCCAGCCTCTCAGGAGCCAGGGAGGGGACTGAAGCTTTCTTT. It is translated as CASLSGAREGTEAFF. Complete variable domain (other parts from reference TRBV5-1 and TRBJ1-1): KAGVTQTPRYLIKTRGQQVTLSCSPISGHRSVSWYQQTPGQGLQFLFEYFSETQRNKGNFPGRFSGRQFSNSRSEMNVSTLELGDSALYLCASLSGAREGTEAFFGQGTRLTVV.

The chain uses TRBV14 and TRBJ2-6, with D hard to call. The CDR3 has 17 amino acids. Germline CDR1 and CDR2: SGHDN and FVKESK. V was clipped by 2 bases and J by 0 bases, with 11 bases between them. The CDR3 protein is CASSQSRLSSGANVLTF. In nucleotides, the CDR3 is TGTGCCAGCAGCCAATCCCGGTTAAGCTCTGGGGCCAACGTCCTGACTTTC.

The chain has TRBV7-2 and TRBJ2-3; 8 bases agree with TRBD2. CDR3 length: 16 amino acids. The germline gives CDR1 SGHTA, CDR2 FQGNSA. Trimming removed 2 bases from V and 6 bases from J; junction bases left unmatched: 10. The CDR3 DNA is TGTGCCAGCAGCTTACAAGTGGCGGGGGGCCGGGATACGCAGTATTTT. It translates to CASSLQVAGGRDTQYF.

The rearrangement joins TRBV4-3 to TRBJ1-6; 9 bases align to TRBD1. This CDR3 region has 14 residues. The ends lost 5 bases at V and 8 bases at J; junction bases unmatched: 4. Germline assignment: CDR1 LGHNA and CDR2 YSLEER. In DNA, the CDR3 is TGCGCCAGCAGCGCTGACAGGGGGGATTCACCCCTCCACTTT. It yields the protein CASSADRGDSPLHF.

J is TRBJ1-5 and V is TRBV5-6; 8 bases align to TRBD1. The ends lost 1 base at V and 4 bases at J; junction bases unmatched: 4. Germline CDR1 is SGHDT and CDR2 is YYEEEE. The CDR3 contains 15 residues. CDR3 bases: TGTGCCAGCAGCTTGAGGGACAGGCGAAATCAGCCCCAGCATTTT. Amino acids: CASSLRDRRNQPQHF.

The V and J genes are TRBV29-1 and TRBJ1-4; perhaps TRBD1 as D (6 bases). The V gene's germline CDR1 is SQVTM and CDR2 ANQGSEA. This CDR3 has 12 amino acids. The V and J ends lost 5 bases and 6 bases respectively, with 10 bases between them. DNA of the CDR3: TGCAGCGTTAGGAAGGGGGATGAAAAACTGTTTTTT. This sequence encodes CSVRKGDEKLFF. Together with reference TRBV29-1 and TRBJ1-4, the CDR3 gives the full variable domain: SAVISQKPSRDICQRGTSLTIQCQVDSQVTMMFWYRQQPGQSLTLIATANQGSEATYESGFVIDKFPISRPNLTFSTLTVSNMSPEDSSIYLCSVRKGDEKLFFGSGTQLSVL.

This chain joins TRBV7-8 and TRBJ1-2, with 7 positions matching TRBD1. V shed 2 bases and J 4 bases; nucleotides not matched to a gene: 4. Germline loops: CDR1 SGHVS, CDR2 FQNEAQ. The length of the CDR3 is 14 residues. In DNA form, the CDR3 reads TGTGCCAGCAGCTTACAGGGGGATGGCTATGGCTACACCTTC. Translation gives CASSLQGDGYGYTF.

This chain connects TRBV30 to TRBJ1-2; possible D gene TRBD1, 5 bases. CDR3 size: 12 residues. Germline CDR1 is GTSNPN and CDR2 is SVGIG (reference sequence). V was cut by 3 bases and J by 8 bases, with 13 bases left in between. The CDR3 nucleotides read TGTGCCTGGAGGTTAGGGGTTGGCGGCTACACCTTC. Its protein product is CAWRLGVGGYTF.

This chain links TRBV5-6 with TRBJ2-2; TRBD2 matches 10 bases. Germline assignment: CDR1 SGHDT and CDR2 YYEEEE. The CDR3 loop spans 15 amino acids. The V gene end was trimmed by 5 bases and the J gene end by 3 bases; junction bases not matched to a gene: 4. The CDR3 DNA follows: TGTGCCAGCAGACTAGCGGGGATTCACACCGGGGAGCTGTTTTTT. It encodes CASRLAGIHTGELFF.